Presented here are 14 T cell receptor beta chains from one specimen sequenced in a study of CD8 T cells in ankylosing spondylitis. Whole-study results and caveats: Within ankylosing spondylitis blood, a TCR beta motif made up of several highly homologous variants appeared to be characteristic.

Their antigen targets remain unknown. TCRdb recomputed calls from the 5' RACE reads with MiXCR, one row per CDR3 protein. The sample has hundreds of thousands of distinct CDR3 sequences; 12% are singletons. The sample comprised blood, either unsorted or a sorted T cell fraction (not recorded which). Receptor source: a male donor with ankylosing spondylitis.

The sample holds a few counts of this clonotype. The V and J genes are TRBV28 and TRBJ2-7, with a possible D match to TRBD1 (5 bases). The CDR3 is 14 residues long. Germline values: CDR1 MDHEN, CDR2 SYDVKM. Trimming removed 8 bases from V and 4 bases from J, with 18 bases in between. The CDR3 DNA is TGTGCCAGCCTAGGTCACAGGAACATGTACGAGCAGTACTTC. Amino acid sequence: CASLGHRNMYEQYF. Filled out from reference TRBV28 and TRBJ2-7, the complete variable domain reads DVKVTQSSRYLVKRTGEKVFLECVQDMDHENMFWYRQDPGLGLRLIYFSYDVKMKEKGDIPEGYSVSREKKERFSLILESASTNQTSMYLCASLGHRNMYEQYFGPGTRLTVT.

The rearrangement uses TRBV24-1 and TRBJ2-3, with 7 bases aligning to TRBD1. Trimming cost V 8 bases and J 6 bases; bases outside gene matches: 7. Germline values: CDR1 KGHDR, CDR2 SFDVKD. The length of the CDR3 is 13 residues. The CDR3 bases are TGTGCCACCAATGACAGGGATGCGGATACGCAGTATTTT. It translates to CATNDRDADTQYF.

Many counts were recorded for this clonotype. The V call is TRBV29-1, the J call TRBJ2-3, with TRBD2 matching over 9 bases. Germline CDR1 and CDR2: SQVTM and ANQGSEA. This CDR3 comprises 17 residues. With 5 bases clipped from V and 0 bases from J, the junction kept 12 bases outside the gene matches. The CDR3 region is CSVSGGPTSGSTDTQYF. In DNA form, the CDR3 reads TGCAGCGTTTCTGGGGGTCCAACTAGCGGGAGCACAGATACGCAGTATTTT.

This clonotype came up a few times. A junction end diverges from the germline sequence, so it may reflect a read error. CDR3 in amino acids: CASSQDTNVKEF. CDR3 sequence (DNA): TGCGCCAGCAGCCAAGATACTAATGTCAAGGAGTTT. The chain combines TRBV4-3 with TRBJ1-1; D is undetermined. This CDR3 is built from 12 residues. In germline, CDR1 is LGHNA, CDR2 YSLEER.

At least ten counts were recorded for this clonotype. The J gene is TRBJ2-7, the V gene TRBV20-1; D is uncertain. Trimming left V 3 bases short and J 2 bases short, with 11 bases between. Germline values: CDR1 DFQATT, CDR2 SNEGSKA (reference sequence). The CDR3 covers 13 residues. As DNA, the CDR3 is TGCAGTGCTAGTGAAGGGTCCGCCTACGAGCAGTACTTC. Its protein product is CSASEGSAYEQYF.

This clonotype was detected a few times. This chain's CDR3 is CASSFSGEGNEQFF. The CDR3 DNA is TGTGCCAGCAGCTTTTCGGGAGAAGGCAATGAGCAGTTCTTC. J is TRBJ2-1 and V is TRBV7-2; a weak D match, TRBD2 (6 bases). There are 14 residues in the CDR3. Deletions cut 3 bases from V and 6 bases from J, with 12 bases between. Germline CDR1 and CDR2: SGHTA and FQGNSA.

This sequence joins TRBV11-2 and TRBJ2-3; D gene uncertain. CDR3 size: 15 residues. Deletions cut 4 bases from V and 4 bases from J, with 15 bases between. The germline gives CDR1 SGHAT, CDR2 FQNNGV. CDR3 coding DNA: TGTGCCAGCAGCTCCAGCCTCCCGGGCGCAGATACGCAGTATTTT. It encodes CASSSSLPGADTQYF.

V is TRBV10-3 and J is TRBJ2-7, with D possibly TRBD1 on 6 matching bases. Germline V gene sequence: CDR1 ENHRY, CDR2 SYGVKD. The CDR3 is made up of 15 amino acids. V was shortened by 11 bases and J by 0 bases, with 20 bases between the two germline ends. CDR3 coding DNA: TGTGCCGCCAACCCGAGACAGGAGAGCTCCTACGAGCAGTACTTC. This codes for CAANPRQESSYEQYF.

This clonotype was seen a few times. The gene calls are TRBV20-1 and TRBJ2-7; D gene uncertain. Per germline, CDR1 DFQATT and CDR2 SNEGSKA (reference sequence). V shed 2 bases and J shed 4 bases, with 18 bases lying between them. The CDR3 totals 15 residues. The CDR3 loop reads CSARNPTPLNYEQYF. The CDR3 bases are TGCAGTGCTAGAAACCCGACGCCACTCAATTACGAGCAGTACTTC.

J is TRBJ1-3 and V is TRBV4-3, with 8 bases that match TRBD1. The J segment lost 6 bases and the V segment lost 1 base, leaving 2 bases of the junction unmatched. CDR3 length: 14 residues. Germline CDR1 is LGHNA and CDR2 is YSLEER. CDR3 nucleotides: TGCGCCAGCAGCCAAGCGACAGGGGTAAACACCATATATTTT. It encodes CASSQATGVNTIYF.

This clonotype showed up many times. This chain uses TRBV20-1 with TRBJ1-2; D unresolved. V was cut by 0 bases and J by 4 bases, with 9 bases left in between. In germline, CDR1 is DFQATT, CDR2 SNEGSKA (reference sequence). This CDR3 is 13 amino acids long. The CDR3 here is CSARDWTGYGYTF. The CDR3 coding sequence is TGCAGTGCTAGAGATTGGACGGGCTATGGCTACACCTTC.

This clonotype was observed a few times. The chain links TRBV6-5 to TRBJ1-1; no reliable D call. Germline loops: CDR1 MNHEY, CDR2 SVGAGI. The CDR3 has 14 residues. V was trimmed by 7 bases and J by 1 base, leaving 13 bases between them. CDR3 coding DNA: TGTGCCAGCAATTTACGACCTGAGAACACTGAAGCTTTCTTT. Translated: CASNLRPENTEAFF.

In its sample, this clonotype was seen many times. V and J are TRBV7-9 and TRBJ2-3, with 7 bases aligning to TRBD2. The germline gives CDR1 SEHNR, CDR2 FQNEAQ (reference sequence). After removal of 5 bases from V and 6 bases from J, the junction contained 8 bases not matched to a gene. The CDR3 covers 14 residues. The CDR3 loop is CASSLFAGEDTQYF. In DNA form, the CDR3 reads TGTGCCAGCAGCCTGTTTGCGGGGGAGGATACGCAGTATTTT.

This clonotype occurred many times. This chain joins TRBV29-1 and TRBJ1-2, with 8 bases identical to TRBD1. V was clipped by 6 bases and J by 6 bases; unmatched bases: 6. Germline V gene data show CDR1 as SQVTM and CDR2 as ANQGSEA. The CDR3 has 12 residues. CDR3 sequence: CSVAGGGDGYTF. In nucleotides, the CDR3 is TGCAGCGTCGCAGGGGGCGGGGATGGCTACACCTTC.